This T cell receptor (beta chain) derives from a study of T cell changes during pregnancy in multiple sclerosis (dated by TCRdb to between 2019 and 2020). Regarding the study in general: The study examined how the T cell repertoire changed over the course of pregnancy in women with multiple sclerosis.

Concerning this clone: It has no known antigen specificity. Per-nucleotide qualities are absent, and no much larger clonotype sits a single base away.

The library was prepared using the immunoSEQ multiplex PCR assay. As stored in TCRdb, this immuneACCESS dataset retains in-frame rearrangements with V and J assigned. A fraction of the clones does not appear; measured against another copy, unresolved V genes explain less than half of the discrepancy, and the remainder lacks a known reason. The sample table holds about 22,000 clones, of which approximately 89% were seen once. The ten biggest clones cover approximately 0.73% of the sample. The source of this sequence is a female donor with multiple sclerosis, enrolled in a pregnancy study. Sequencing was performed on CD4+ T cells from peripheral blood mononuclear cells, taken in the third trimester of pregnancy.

For the CDR3, the sequence is CASSLDGAPSYEQYF. The DNA is as follows: TGCGCCAGCAGCTTGGACGGTGCCCCCTCCTACGAGCAGTACTTC. The receptor chain draws on TRBV5-1 and TRBJ2-7; no D gene is confidently identified. Inclusive of the bounding cysteine and phenylalanine, the CDR3 is 15 residues long. Only the CDR3 portion is preserved as DNA: 45 bases, with reading frame beginning at the first base. V lost 0 bases and J lost 0 bases; the stretch between them is 10 bases long. Looking up the germline V gene yields CDR1 SGHRS and CDR2 YFSETQ.